This TCR beta chain was sequenced in a study of shared clonotypes between healthy human individuals. V shed 3 bases, J shed 0 bases, and the junction held 0 bases outside the gene matches. The germline V gene encodes CDR1 SGHDT and CDR2 YYEEEE. The CDR3 has 14 residues. Across several immunoSEQ plates, the genomic DNA of each subset was split evenly. TCRdb's copy holds only in-frame clones and misses some; the assay was immunoSEQ multiplex PCR. The data hold hundreds of thousands of clones, with less than 98% observed a single time. The specimen sequenced was naive CD4+ T cells sorted from blood. Subset indicated: CD45RA+ positively selected. The source of this sequence is a woman aged 30 to 39 in good health. The J gene is TRBJ2-3, the V gene TRBV5-6; TRBD2 agrees at 8 bases. Here the CDR3 reads CASSSSGSTDTQYF. The CDR3 region has the DNA TGTGCCAGCAGCTCTAGCGGGAGCACAGATACGCAGTATTTT. The whole variable domain, filled in from reference TRBV5-6 and TRBJ2-3, reads DAGVTQSPTHLIKTRGQQVTLRCSPKSGHDTVSWYQQALGQGPQFIFQYYEEEERQRGNFPDRFSGHQFPNYSSELNVNALLLGDSALYLCASSSSGSTDTQYFGPGTRLTVL.